The 6 T cell receptor beta chains presented below share a single source sample, sequenced in a study of blood T cell repertoires in COVID-19. The assay was immunoSEQ multiplex PCR, and TCRdb's table has in-frame clones only and misses some. Of almost 300,000 clones listed, around nine tenths are singletons. The specimen was peripheral blood. The source is a woman aged 25-40 years with COVID-19, enrolled during active disease.

The chain joins TRBV6-5 to TRBJ1-4; D uncertain. Per germline, CDR1 MNHEY and CDR2 SVGAGI. V gave up 9 bases and J gave up 0 bases, with 11 bases separating them. This CDR3 spans 14 amino acids. The CDR3 DNA follows: TGTGCCAGTCGTCCACCGGCAACTAATGAAAAACTGTTTTTT. Its protein is CASRPPATNEKLFF.

This chain connects TRBV7-9 to TRBJ1-4, with D maybe TRBD1 (6 bases). Germline CDR1 SEHNR, CDR2 FQNEAQ (reference sequence). V lost 5 bases and J 3 bases, leaving 13 bases between the germline ends. The CDR3 extends over 15 amino acids. The CDR3 sequence is CASSPRQAANEKLFF. The CDR3 DNA is TGTGCCAGCAGCCCACGACAGGCAGCTAATGAAAAACTGTTTTTT.

The CDR3 sequence is CASSSPGGEQYF. The DNA of the CDR3 is TGCGCCAGCAGCTCCCCAGGGGGCGAGCAGTACTTC. The chain is built from TRBV5-1 and TRBJ2-7, with 7 bases that match TRBD1. V shed 3 bases and J 6 bases; nucleotides not matched to a gene: 3. This CDR3 contains 12 residues. Germline CDR1 is SGHRS and CDR2 is YFSETQ. Drawing the rest from reference TRBV5-1 and TRBJ2-7, the complete variable domain is KAGVTQTPRYLIKTRGQQVTLSCSPISGHRSVSWYQQTPGQGLQFLFEYFSETQRNKGNFPGRFSGRQFSNSRSEMNVSTLELGDSALYLCASSSPGGEQYFGPGTRLTVT.

The gene calls are TRBV2 and TRBJ1-5; the match to TRBD1 covers 7 bases. CDR3 length equals 13 residues. Germline CDR1 and CDR2: SNHLY and FYNNEI. The ends lost 11 bases at V and 7 bases at J; junction bases unmatched: 11. DNA for the CDR3: TGTGCCGTCAACAGGGGCAGGGAGCAGCCCCAGCATTTT. The encoded protein is CAVNRGREQPQHF. Combining the CDR3 with reference TRBV2 and TRBJ1-5 gives the whole variable domain EPEVTQTPSHQVTQMGQEVILRCVPISNHLYFYWYRQILGQKVEFLVSFYNNEISEKSEIFDDQFSVERPDGSNFTLKIRSTKLEDSAMYFCAVNRGREQPQHFGDGTRLSIL.

The table lists this clone with a few counts. The chain recombines TRBV19 with TRBJ2-3, with D possibly being TRBD2 (5 bases). CDR3 size: 14 residues. Trimming removed 6 bases at V and 0 bases at J, with 10 bases between. Germline CDR1 reads LNHDA; CDR2 reads SQIVND (reference sequence). The CDR3 sequence is CASREDPSTDTQYF. The CDR3 bases are TGTGCCAGTAGGGAGGACCCTAGCACAGATACGCAGTATTTT. Full variable domain (rest looked up from reference TRBV19 and TRBJ2-3): DGGITQSPKYLFRKEGQNVTLSCEQNLNHDAMYWYRQDPGQGLRLIYYSQIVNDFQKGDIAEGYSVSREKKESFPLTVTSAQKNPTAFYLCASREDPSTDTQYFGPGTRLTVL.

This chain joins TRBV28 and TRBJ1-3; tentative D call: TRBD1 (5 bases). CDR1 is MDHEN and CDR2 is SYDVKM in the germline V gene. CDR3 length equals 15 residues. Trimming removed 6 bases from V and 0 bases from J, with 12 bases in between. The CDR3 DNA sequence: TGTGCCAGCAGCCAGACAGTACTCTCTGGAAACACCATATATTTT. It specifies CASSQTVLSGNTIYF.